This T cell receptor beta chain was found in a study of CD8+CD57+ T cells in acquired aplastic anemia. Overall study: Sorting CD4+ and CD8+ cells gave DNA averaging about 3.3 ug. Healthy donors gave 11 million or so reads on average for CD4+ cells.

The CDR3 sequence runs 10 residues, both termini included. Germline V gene sequence: CDR1 SGHRS, CDR2 YFSETQ. About this clonotype: Its antigen remains unknown. Because the CDR3 is missing its conserved closing phenylalanine or tryptophan, this is likely a read error. The DNA is left out, because the CDR3 cannot be placed on it with certainty; the CDR3 is given as TCRdb lists it.

Genomic DNA, serving as template, underwent TCR beta VDJ and CDR3 profiling. TCRdb reanalysed the reads using MiXCR and keeps one entry per CDR3 protein. The sample yields hundreds of thousands of distinct CDR3 sequences, 65% to 75% seen once. Study-level results: Patients shared under 30 CD8+ CDR3 sequences with controls.

The chain is built from TRBV5-1 and TRBJ2-5. This TCR derives from a human donor in good health, serving as a control. Sequenced: sorted CD4+, CD8+, or CD8+CD57+ T cells (not recorded which) from PBMCs. This chain's CDR3 is CASSPALRAS.